Sequencing of this T cell receptor (beta chain) was carried out in a study of graft-versus-host responses after intestinal transplantation. Study information: Anti-thymocyte globulin induction was given to all recipients, followed by tacrolimus and steroids for around 3 years.

Comment on this clone: Its matching antigen is unknown.

TCRdb's copy holds only in-frame clones and misses some; the assay was immunoSEQ multiplex PCR. In the table there are 96,000 or so clones, 80% to 95% of which are singletons. Points from the study as a whole: Early post-transplant declines in HvG were associated with peak levels of circulating GvH clones.

The sample was unstimulated CD4+ T cells sorted from spleen or lymph node cells, taken before intestinal transplant. The TCR comes from a human donor who received an intestinal transplant.

The CDR3 DNA is TGCAGCGTGCGGAGGATCAACTATGGCTACACCTTC. Its translation is CSVRRINYGYTF. The chain is built from TRBV29-1 and TRBJ1-2; D remains ambiguous. The CDR3 covers 12 residues. CDR1 is SQVTM and CDR2 is ANQGSEA in the germline V gene. V shed 6 bases and J shed 2 bases, with 10 bases lying between them.